This TCR beta chain was sequenced in a study of cytomegalovirus exposure and HLA in healthy donors. Use of 60 Vbeta and 13 Jbeta primers characterized the PCR. Clones were sequenced by immunoSEQ multiplex PCR, and TCRdb holds only the in-frame ones, with some missing. The table has 85,000 to 130,000 clones, approximately 81% seen once. This CDR3 region has 17 residues. The V gene's germline CDR1 is SGHRS and CDR2 YFSETQ. Between the trimmed V and J ends, which lost 0 bases and 0 bases, there was a span of 12 bases. These donors, healthy bone marrow donors, were studied. Sequencing input: PBMCs. The J gene is TRBJ2-2, the V gene TRBV5-1; D gene ambiguous. This sequence originates from a male donor in good health and CMV-seropositive. CDR3 bases: TGCGCCAGCAGCTTGGCCCGCAGGTTCGCGAACACCGGGGAGCTGTTTTTT. Protein sequence: CASSLARRFANTGELFF.